This TCR beta chain appears in the sequencing data of a study of Ad26.COV2.S vaccination and SARS-CoV-2 variants. Study summary: Vaccine-arm donor from the placebo-controlled COV1001 Ad26.COV2.S trial. Dosing was one shot or two shots 56 days apart.

As to treatment: 15 to 20 received Ad26.COV2.S at low or high dose, single or two shots; about 5 received placebo; per-sample allocation not given. Specimens were obtained on day 63 following the first vaccine or placebo injection. Findings and limits, study-wide: Vaccinees reportedly had broad spike-specific CD8+ and CD4+ T cell responses. While placebo recipients had lower spike-specific TCR breadth, vaccine recipients had more.

A remark on this clone: The target antigen is unknown.

Generated by immunoSEQ multiplex PCR, the TCRdb table keeps only in-frame clones and is missing some. This sample has around 500,000 clones; about 88% occur once, and the top ten carry under 2%. The CDR3 loop spans 14 amino acids. The germline V gene encodes CDR1 LNHDA and CDR2 SQIVND (reference sequence). Trimming shortened V by 2 bases and J by 2 bases, and 9 bases separated the two germline ends. Specimen: peripheral blood, collected in a trial of Ad26.COV2.S vaccine versus placebo. This sequence originates from a person between 18 and 65 years old who received the Ad26.COV2.S COVID-19 vaccine or a placebo. The chain joins TRBV19 to TRBJ1-1, with unresolved D. The CDR3 nucleotides read TGTGCCAGTAGTATACTCAGAGGCAACACTGAAGCTTTCTTT. It yields the protein CASSILRGNTEAFF.